This paragraph reports one T cell receptor beta chain. The table came from immunoSEQ multiplex PCR; TCRdb's copy has only in-frame clones and leaves some out. The data contain approximately 500,000 clones, 81% of them singletons. The record originates from a study of shared clonotypes between healthy human individuals. CDR3 length equals 16 residues. V dropped 5 bases and J dropped 5 bases, with 16 bases sitting between them. CDR1 is MNHGY, CDR2 SAAAGT, per germline. Sequencing was done on a sample of PBMCs. V and J are TRBV6-8 and TRBJ2-6, with no clear D. The TCR originated in a woman in her 40s in good health. Some clones in this sample may be carry-over from other donors' samples. This chain's CDR3 is CASSPSVQSRANVLTF. The CDR3 region has the DNA TGTGCCAGCAGTCCGTCAGTACAAAGTCGGGCCAACGTCCTGACTTTC.